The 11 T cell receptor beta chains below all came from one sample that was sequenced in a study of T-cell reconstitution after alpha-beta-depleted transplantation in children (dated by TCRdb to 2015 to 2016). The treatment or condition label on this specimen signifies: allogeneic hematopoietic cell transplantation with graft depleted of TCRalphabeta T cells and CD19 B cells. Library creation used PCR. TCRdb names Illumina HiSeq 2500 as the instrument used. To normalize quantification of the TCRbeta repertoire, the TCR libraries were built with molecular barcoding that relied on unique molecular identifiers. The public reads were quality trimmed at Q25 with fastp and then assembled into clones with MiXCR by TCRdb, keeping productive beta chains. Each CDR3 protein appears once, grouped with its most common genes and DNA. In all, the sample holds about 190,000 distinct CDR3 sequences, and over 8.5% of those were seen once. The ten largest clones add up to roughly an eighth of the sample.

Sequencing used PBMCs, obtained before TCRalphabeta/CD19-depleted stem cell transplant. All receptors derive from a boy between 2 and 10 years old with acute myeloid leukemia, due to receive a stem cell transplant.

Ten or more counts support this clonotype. CDR3 sequence: CASSLADGSNQPQHF. The CDR3 nucleotides are TGTGCCAGCAGCTTAGCCGACGGCAGCAATCAGCCCCAGCATTTT. The rearrangement joins TRBV7-9 to TRBJ1-5; D is unresolved. The germline V gene encodes CDR1 SEHNR and CDR2 FQNEAQ (reference sequence). The CDR3 spans 15 residues. V lost 0 bases, J lost 1 base, and 7 bases lay in between.

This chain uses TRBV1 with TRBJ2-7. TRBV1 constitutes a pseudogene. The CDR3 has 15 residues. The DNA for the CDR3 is TGCACCAGCAGCCCCGATCGAACGGTCCCCTACGAGCAGTACTTC. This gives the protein CTSSPDRTVPYEQYF.

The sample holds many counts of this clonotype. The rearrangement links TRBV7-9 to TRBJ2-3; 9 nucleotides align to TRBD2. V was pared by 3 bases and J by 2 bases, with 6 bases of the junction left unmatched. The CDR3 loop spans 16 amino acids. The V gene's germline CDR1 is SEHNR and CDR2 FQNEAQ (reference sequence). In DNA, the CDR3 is TGTGCCAGCAGCTTCCCTAGCGGGGAGAACACAGATACGCAGTATTTT. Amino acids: CASSFPSGENTDTQYF.

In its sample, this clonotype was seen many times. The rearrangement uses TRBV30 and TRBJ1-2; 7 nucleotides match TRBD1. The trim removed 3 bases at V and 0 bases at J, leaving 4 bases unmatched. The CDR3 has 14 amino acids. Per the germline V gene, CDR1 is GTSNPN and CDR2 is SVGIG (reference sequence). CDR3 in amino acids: CAWRRDSPNYGYTF. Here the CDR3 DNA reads TGTGCCTGGAGGCGGGACAGTCCTAACTATGGCTACACCTTC.

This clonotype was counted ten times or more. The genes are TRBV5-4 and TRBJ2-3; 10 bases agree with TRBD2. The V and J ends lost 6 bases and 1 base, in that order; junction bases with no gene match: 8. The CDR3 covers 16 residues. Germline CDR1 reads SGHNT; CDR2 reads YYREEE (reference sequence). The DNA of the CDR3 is TGTGCCAGCAAAACTAGCGGGGTTGTTGGCACAGATACGCAGTATTTT. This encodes CASKTSGVVGTDTQYF. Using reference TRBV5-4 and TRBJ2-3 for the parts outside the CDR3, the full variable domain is ETGVTQSPTHLIKTRGQQVTLRCSSQSGHNTVSWYQQALGQGPQFIFQYYREEENGRGNFPPRFSGLQFPNYSSELNVNALELDDSALYLCASKTSGVVGTDTQYFGPGTRLTVL.

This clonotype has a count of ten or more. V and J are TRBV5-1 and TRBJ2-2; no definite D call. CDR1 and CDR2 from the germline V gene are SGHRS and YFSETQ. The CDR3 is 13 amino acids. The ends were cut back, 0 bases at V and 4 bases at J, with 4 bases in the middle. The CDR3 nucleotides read TGCGCCAGCAGCTTGGGGAGCACCGGGGAGCTGTTTTTT. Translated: CASSLGSTGELFF.

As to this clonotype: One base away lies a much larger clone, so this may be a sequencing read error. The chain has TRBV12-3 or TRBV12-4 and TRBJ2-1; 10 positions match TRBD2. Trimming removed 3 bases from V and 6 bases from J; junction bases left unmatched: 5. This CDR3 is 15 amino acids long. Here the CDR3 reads CASSFASSGGNEQFF. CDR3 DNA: TGTGCCAGCAGTTTTGCCTCTAGCGGGGGCAATGAGCAGTTCTTC.

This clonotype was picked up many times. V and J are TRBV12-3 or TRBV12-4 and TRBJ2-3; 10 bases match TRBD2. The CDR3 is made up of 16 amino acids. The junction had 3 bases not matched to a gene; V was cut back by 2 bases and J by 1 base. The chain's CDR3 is CASSLKRGGGTDTQYF. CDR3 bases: TGTGCCAGCAGTTTAAAGCGGGGGGGTGGCACAGATACGCAGTATTTT.

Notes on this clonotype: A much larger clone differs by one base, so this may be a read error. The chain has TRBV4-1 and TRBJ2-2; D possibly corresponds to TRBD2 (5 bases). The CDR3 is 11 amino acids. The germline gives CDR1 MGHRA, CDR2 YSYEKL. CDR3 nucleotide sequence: TGCGCCAGCAGTGGGCGGTGGGAGCCGTTTTTT. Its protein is CASSGRWEPFF.

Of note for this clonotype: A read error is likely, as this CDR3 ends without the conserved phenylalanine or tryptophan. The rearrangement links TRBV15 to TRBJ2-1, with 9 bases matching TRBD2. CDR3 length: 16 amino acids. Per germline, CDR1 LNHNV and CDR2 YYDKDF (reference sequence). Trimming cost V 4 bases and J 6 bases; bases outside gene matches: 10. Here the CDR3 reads CATSTPVSGRRNEQFI. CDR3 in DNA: TGTGCCACCAGCACACCTGTCAGCGGGAGGCGCAATGAGCAGTTCATC.

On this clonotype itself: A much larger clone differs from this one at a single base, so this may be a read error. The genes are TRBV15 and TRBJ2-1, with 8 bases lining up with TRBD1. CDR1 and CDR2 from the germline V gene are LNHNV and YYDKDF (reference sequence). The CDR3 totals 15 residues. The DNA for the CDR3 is TGTGCCACCAGATCCGGGACAGGCTATCACAATGAGCGGTTCTTC. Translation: CATRSGTGYHNERFF.